The entry below gives a single TCR beta chain sequence along with its context. Germline V gene sequence: CDR1 MGHDK, CDR2 SYGVNS. V was cut by 3 bases and J by 5 bases, with 13 bases left in between. The CDR3 consists of 14 residues. The data stem from a study of ipilimumab plus nivolumab after autologous stem cell transplantation. Sequencing was performed with immunoSEQ multiplex PCR; in TCRdb, only in-frame clones are kept and a portion is missing. The sample has about 40,000 clones, 90% to 95% seen once; the top ten hold over 0.85%. This specimen consisted of PBMCs, obtained in a trial of ipilimumab plus nivolumab as post-transplant consolidation. This TCR came from a male donor with multiple myeloma. V gene TRBV25-1 combines with J gene TRBJ1-2; D unresolved. The CDR3 sequence: CASSEEVGVYGYTF. The CDR3 region has the DNA TGTGCCAGCAGTGAGGAGGTTGGGGTTTATGGCTACACCTTC.